This TCR beta chain stems from a study of blood T cell repertoires in COVID-19. V dropped 4 bases and J dropped 2; count of bases not matched to a gene: 4. The CDR3 spans 14 residues. The germline V gene has CDR1 SGDLS and CDR2 YYNGEE. Authors' data handling: The assay estimated nucleated cells by amplifying reference gene primers. Assay used: immunoSEQ multiplex PCR; TCRdb lists only in-frame clones, some missing. The V and J calls and clone size were taken over from that table, and D and trimming were inferred from the DNA. Among a few hundred thousand clones listed, approximately 90% were seen once.

The rearrangement uses TRBV9 and TRBJ2-7, with 9 positions matching TRBD2. The TCR originated in a man aged 25 to 45 who had recovered from COVID-19. Sequences were obtained from PBMCs or T cells enriched from blood (not recorded which). CDR3 sequence (DNA): TGTGCCAGCAGCCCGACTAGCGGCCCCTACGAGCAGTACTTC. Translating gives CASSPTSGPYEQYF.